The entry that follows covers one T cell receptor beta chain sequence. Its matching antigen is unknown. The CDR3 end falls 3 residues outside the read, so it is completed with the germline J gene. The data are from a study of T cells in women clearing cervical HPV infection. HPV was found by MY09/MY11 PCR and dot-blot genotyping. The study, taken as a whole, reports: CIN3+ cases had significantly higher TCR repertoire richness than controls, but evenness did not differ. Controls had more TRBV6-7 (0.16%) than cases (roughly 0.11%).

This CDR3 has 17 amino acids. Germline-derived CDR1 and CDR2 are DFQATT and SNEGSKA (reference sequence). With V trimmed by 1 base and J by 0 bases, 5 bases remained unmatched. Sequenced by immunoSEQ multiplex PCR; TCRdb stores in-frame clones only, minus some. Across about 22,000 clones, the top ten clones capture more than 9% of the sample. This TCR was recovered from a woman aged 18 to 75 with a cervical HPV16 infection that either progressed to CIN3+ or cleared (not recorded which). Specimen: blood buffy coat. The rearrangement links TRBV20-1 to TRBJ1-6, with 8 nucleotides matching TRBD1. The DNA read from the CDR3 is TGCAGTGCTAGAGGCGGACAGGGAAGCTCCTATAATTCACCC. Protein sequence: CSARGGQGSSYNSP. The whole CDR3 protein is CSARGGQGSSYNSPLHF.